This T cell receptor (beta chain) was captured in a study of blood T cell repertoires in COVID-19. The wider study: T cells, B-cell-depleted T cells, or PBMCs provided the cDNA or gDNA that served as material.

In the source study's methods: Estimation of nucleated cell counts was performed using reference gene primer amplification. Sequenced by immunoSEQ multiplex PCR; TCRdb stores in-frame clones only, minus some. The V and J calls and clone size were taken over from that table, and D and trimming were inferred from the DNA. In the table there are 200,000 to 250,000 clones, about 89% of which are singletons. From germline, CDR1 is SGDLS and CDR2 YYNGEE. CDR3 length: 15 amino acids. Trimming took 5 bases from V and 0 from J; bases not matched to a gene: 2. Sequencing input: peripheral blood. The chain carries TRBV9 and TRBJ1-6; TRBD1 agrees at 7 bases. The TCR was taken from a man aged 55 to 70 who had recovered from COVID-19. This CDR3 reads CASRRDSSYNSPLHF. The DNA of the CDR3 is TGTGCCAGCAGGAGGGACAGCTCCTATAATTCACCCCTCCACTTT.